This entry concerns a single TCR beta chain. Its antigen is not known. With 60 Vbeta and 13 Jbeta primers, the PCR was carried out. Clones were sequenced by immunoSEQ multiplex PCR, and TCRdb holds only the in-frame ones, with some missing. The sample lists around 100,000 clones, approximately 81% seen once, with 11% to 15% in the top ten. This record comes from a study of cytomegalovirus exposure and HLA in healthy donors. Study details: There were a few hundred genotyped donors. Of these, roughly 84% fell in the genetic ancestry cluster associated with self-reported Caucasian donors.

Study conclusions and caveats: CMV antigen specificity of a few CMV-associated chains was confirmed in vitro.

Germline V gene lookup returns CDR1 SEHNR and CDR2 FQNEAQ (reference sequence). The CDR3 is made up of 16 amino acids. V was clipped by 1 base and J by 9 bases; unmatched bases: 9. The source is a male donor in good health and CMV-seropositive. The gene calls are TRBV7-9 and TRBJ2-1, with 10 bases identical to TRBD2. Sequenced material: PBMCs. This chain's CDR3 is CASSLVERGGGFEQFF. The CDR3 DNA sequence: TGTGCCAGCAGCTTAGTCGAGCGGGGGGGCGGCTTTGAGCAGTTCTTC.